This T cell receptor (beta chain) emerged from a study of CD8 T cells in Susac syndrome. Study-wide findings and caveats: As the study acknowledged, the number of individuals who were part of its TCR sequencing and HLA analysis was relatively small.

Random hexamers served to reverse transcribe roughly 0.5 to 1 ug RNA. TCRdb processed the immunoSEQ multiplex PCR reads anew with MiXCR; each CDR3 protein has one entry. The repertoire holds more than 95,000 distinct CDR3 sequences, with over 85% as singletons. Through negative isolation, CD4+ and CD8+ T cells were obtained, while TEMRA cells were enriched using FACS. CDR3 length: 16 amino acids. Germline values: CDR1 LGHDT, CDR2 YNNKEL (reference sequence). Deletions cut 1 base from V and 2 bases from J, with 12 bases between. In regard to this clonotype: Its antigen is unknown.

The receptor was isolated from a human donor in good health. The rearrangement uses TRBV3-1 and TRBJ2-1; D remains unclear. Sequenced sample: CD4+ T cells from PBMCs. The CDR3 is CASSQGVGGPYNEQFF. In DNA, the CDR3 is TGTGCCAGCAGCCAAGGGGTCGGCGGTCCCTACAATGAGCAGTTCTTC.